The sequence of this T cell receptor beta chain was determined in a study of T-cell memory formation after mild COVID-19. The TCR alpha and TCR beta cDNA libraries, bearing sample barcodes and UMIs, were generated by 5'RACE using constant-segment primers. MiXCR, applied by TCRdb to the 5' RACE reads, yields one record per CDR3 protein. This sample has approximately 250,000 distinct CDR3 sequences, with 16% found just once. V shed 6 bases and J shed 5 bases, with 13 bases lying between them. CDR3 length: 13 amino acids. Per the germline V gene, CDR1 is SGHTA and CDR2 is FQGNSA. Regarding this clonotype: Its antigen remains unidentified.

Notes on the study in general: The study found balanced CD4/CD8 in clones contracting day 15 to 85 and a CD4+ lean in later expanders. Shrinking CD4+ clones were chiefly CM and EM; CD8+ ones were chiefly EMRA. Pre-infection memory contained some responding clones, which suggested that cross-reactive memory had joined.

This chain connects TRBV7-2 to TRBJ2-5, with D possibly being TRBD1 or TRBD2 (5 bases each). Specimen: PBMCs or a T cell subset sorted from them (not recorded which). This clonotype originated in a man between 18 and 29 years old who had mild COVID-19 (a few samples of this study predate the infection). Cell type and time point are not known. The CDR3 spells CASSQRGWETQYF. The CDR3 DNA reads TGTGCCAGCAGTCAACGGGGCTGGGAGACCCAGTACTTC.